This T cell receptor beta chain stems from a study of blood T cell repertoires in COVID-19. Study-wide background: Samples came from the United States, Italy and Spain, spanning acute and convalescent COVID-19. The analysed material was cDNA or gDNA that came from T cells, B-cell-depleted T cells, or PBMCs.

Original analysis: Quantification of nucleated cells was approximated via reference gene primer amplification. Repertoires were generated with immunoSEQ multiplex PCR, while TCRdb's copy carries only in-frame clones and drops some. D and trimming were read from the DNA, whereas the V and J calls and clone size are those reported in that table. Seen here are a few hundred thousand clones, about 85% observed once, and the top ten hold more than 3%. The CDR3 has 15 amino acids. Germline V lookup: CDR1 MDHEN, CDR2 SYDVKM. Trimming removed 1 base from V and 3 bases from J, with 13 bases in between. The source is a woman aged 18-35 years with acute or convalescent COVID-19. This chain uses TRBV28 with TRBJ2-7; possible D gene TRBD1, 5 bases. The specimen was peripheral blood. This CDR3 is CASSLSLGVLYEQYF. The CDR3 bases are TGTGCCAGCAGTTTATCGCTAGGGGTTCTCTACGAGCAGTACTTC. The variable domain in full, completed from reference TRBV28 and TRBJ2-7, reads DVKVTQSSRYLVKRTGEKVFLECVQDMDHENMFWYRQDPGLGLRLIYFSYDVKMKEKGDIPEGYSVSREKKERFSLILESASTNQTSMYLCASSLSLGVLYEQYFGPGTRLTVT.